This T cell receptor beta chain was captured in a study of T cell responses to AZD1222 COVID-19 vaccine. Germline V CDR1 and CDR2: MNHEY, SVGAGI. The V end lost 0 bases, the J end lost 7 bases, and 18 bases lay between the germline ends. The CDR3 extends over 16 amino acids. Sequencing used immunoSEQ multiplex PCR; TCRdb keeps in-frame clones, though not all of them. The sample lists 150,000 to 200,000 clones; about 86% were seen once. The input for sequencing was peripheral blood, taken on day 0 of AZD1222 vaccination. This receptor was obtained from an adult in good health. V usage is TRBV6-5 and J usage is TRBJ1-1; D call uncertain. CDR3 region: CASSYSRRRRLDEAFF. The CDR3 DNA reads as TGTGCCAGCAGTTACTCCCGGCGTAGACGCCTCGATGAAGCTTTCTTT.